These T cell receptor beta chains were read from a single sample in a study of OX40 agonist ivuxolimab in advanced cancers. The protocol was immunoSEQ multiplex PCR, while the TCRdb copy is restricted to in-frame clones and leaves out a portion. The table includes approximately 50,000 clones, around 88% detected once. Source: CD4+ or CD8+ T cells sorted from blood, taken in a trial of the OX40 agonist ivuxolimab. Receptor source: an adult with an advanced solid tumor such as melanoma, head and neck, liver or kidney cancer. Both conserved end residues are part of each CDR3. D genes are given only for firm matches. Rows may omit the clone size; those that give it use once, few, many or a size class.

j_call	d_call	v_call	clone_size	cdr3_aa	cdr3_nt
TRBJ2-3	.	TRBV9	.	CASSVSPINTDTQYF	TGTGCCAGCAGCGTCTCCCCCATCAACACAGATACGCAGTATTTT
TRBJ2-1	.	TRBV6-1	.	CASRSLYPNYNEQFF	TGTGCCAGCAGAAGTTTATACCCGAACTACAATGAGCAGTTCTTC
TRBJ2-1	TRBD2	TRBV11-3	.	CASSLERLAGGHYNEQFF	TGTGCCAGCAGCTTAGAAAGGCTAGCGGGAGGGCACTACAATGAGCAGTTCTTC
TRBJ2-7	TRBD1	TRBV5-6	.	CASSEQGAVRAYEQYF	TGTGCCAGCAGTGAACAGGGGGCGGTTCGGGCCTACGAGCAGTACTTC
TRBJ1-1	.	TRBV27	.	CASSPTVSVGPMPEAFF	TGTGCCAGCAGTCCCACCGTAAGCGTGGGGCCGATGCCTGAAGCTTTCTTT
TRBJ2-7	.	TRBV11-2	once	CASSLALASYEQYF	TGTGCCAGCAGCTTAGCGTTGGCTTCCTACGAGCAGTACTTC
TRBJ2-7	.	TRBV19	.	CASARQTATYEQYF	TGTGCCAGTGCGAGACAGACCGCTACCTACGAGCAGTACTTC
TRBJ2-5	TRBD1	TRBV19	.	CASSTGGGGETQYF	TGTGCCAGTAGCACAGGGGGCGGGGGAGAGACCCAGTACTTC
TRBJ1-2	.	TRBV30	.	CAWRGREWGYGYTF	TGTGCCTGGAGAGGCAGAGAATGGGGCTATGGCTACACCTTC
TRBJ2-2	.	TRBV27	.	CASSHNTGELFF	TGTGCCAGCAGTCACAACACCGGGGAGCTGTTTTTT
TRBJ1-4	TRBD1	TRBV27	.	CASSLVRGRDEKLFF	TGTGCCAGCAGTTTAGTCAGGGGGAGGGATGAAAAACTGTTTTTT
TRBJ1-3	.	TRBV5-4	.	CASSTSAGAEGNTIYF	TGTGCCAGCAGCACCTCGGCGGGGGCTGAAGGAAACACCATATATTTT
TRBJ2-2	TRBD1	TRBV6-6	.	CASSYSVQGAGELFF	TGTGCCAGCAGTTACTCAGTGCAGGGGGCCGGGGAGCTGTTTTTT
TRBJ2-4	TRBD2	TRBV23-1	once	CASSQTRPLAPKNIQYF	TGCGCCAGCAGTCAAACCAGACCACTAGCGCCGAAAAACATTCAGTACTTC
TRBJ1-2	.	TRBV9	once	CASSVSGAYGYTF	TGTGCCAGCAGCGTCTCTGGGGCCTATGGCTACACCTTC
TRBJ2-1	TRBD2	TRBV5-6	.	CASSSPGLAGGPIENEQFF	TGTGCCAGCAGCTCTCCGGGACTAGCGGGAGGGCCGATCGAGAATGAGCAGTTCTTC
TRBJ1-5	.	TRBV18	.	CASSPTVGNQPQHF	TGTGCCAGCTCACCGACAGTGGGCAATCAGCCCCAGCATTTT
TRBJ2-7	TRBD1	TRBV7-2	once	CASSYGTGSYEQYF	TGTGCCAGCAGTTACGGGACAGGGTCCTACGAGCAGTACTTC
TRBJ2-5	TRBD2	TRBV29-1	.	CSVEETSGNLAYF	TGCAGCGTTGAGGAGACTAGCGGGAATTTGGCCTACTTC
TRBJ1-1	.	TRBV14	.	CASSHQTVTEAFF	TGTGCCAGCAGCCACCAGACGGTGACTGAAGCTTTCTTT
TRBJ2-1	TRBD1	TRBV30	.	CAWSPGTGASNEQFF	TGTGCCTGGAGTCCCGGGACAGGCGCTTCCAATGAGCAGTTCTTC
TRBJ2-5	.	TRBV6-1	few	CASSTWAVQETQYF	TGTGCCAGCAGTACCTGGGCCGTACAAGAGACCCAGTACTTC
TRBJ2-7	TRBD1	TRBV6-1	once	CASNRQGAVYEQYF	TGTGCCAGCAATAGACAGGGGGCGGTTTACGAGCAGTACTTC
TRBJ2-3	.	TRBV2	.	CASHRDTNTDTQYF	TGTGCCAGCCACCGGGACACTAACACAGATACGCAGTATTTT
TRBJ2-7	TRBD1	TRBV27	.	CASSKQGSSYEQYF	TGTGCCAGCAGTAAACAGGGGAGCTCCTACGAGCAGTACTTC
TRBJ2-1	.	TRBV18	once	CASSPPSGRYNEQFF	TGTGCCAGCTCACCACCTAGCGGCCGCTACAATGAGCAGTTCTTC
TRBJ1-5	.	TRBV18	.	CASSPLNMGLGQPQHF	TGTGCCAGCTCACCACTGAACATGGGGTTAGGTCAGCCCCAGCATTTT
TRBJ2-2	.	TRBV18	.	CASSPPSRDTGELFF	TGTGCCAGCTCACCACCGAGCAGGGACACCGGGGAGCTGTTTTTT
TRBJ1-1	.	TRBV7-9	.	CASSLVTRLEAFF	TGTGCCAGCAGCTTAGTCACTAGGCTTGAAGCTTTCTTT
TRBJ2-7	.	TRBV4-2	.	CASSQGPGGNSYEQYF	TGTGCCAGCAGCCAGGGACCGGGCGGTAACTCCTACGAGCAGTACTTC
TRBJ2-1	TRBD2	TRBV29-1	once	CSVDGGRAVNEQFF	TGCAGCGTTGACGGGGGGAGGGCCGTCAATGAGCAGTTCTTC
TRBJ2-7	TRBD2	TRBV4-2	.	CASSQSGLAGSSYEQYF	TGTGCCAGCAGCCAATCGGGACTAGCGGGGAGCTCCTACGAGCAGTACTTC
TRBJ2-5	.	TRBV6-1	.	CASRRVGGTQYF	TGTGCCAGCAGGCGGGTGGGGGGGACCCAGTACTTC
TRBJ1-5	TRBD1	TRBV18	.	CASSFEGARQPQHF	TGTGCCAGCTCCTTCGAGGGGGCGAGGCAGCCCCAGCATTTT
TRBJ1-2	.	TRBV11-2	.	CASSLDPYTYYGYTF	TGTGCCAGCAGCTTAGATCCCTATACTTACTATGGCTACACCTTC
TRBJ2-1	TRBD1	TRBV10-1	few	CASSWDRNNEQFF	TGCGCCAGCAGTTGGGACAGAAACAATGAGCAGTTCTTC